This entry describes one T cell receptor beta chain. The data derive from a study of shared clonotypes between healthy human individuals. Germline lookup yields CDR1 SNHLY and CDR2 FYNNEI. Trimming at V came to 6 bases and at J to 2 bases, leaving 4 bases not matched to a gene. The CDR3 has 14 amino acids. The protocol was immunoSEQ multiplex PCR, while the TCRdb copy is restricted to in-frame clones and leaves out a portion. The sample yields under 650,000 clones, 90% to 96% seen once. Sequencing input: naive CD4+ T cells sorted from blood. The subset denotes: CD45RA+ positively selected. This clonotype was sampled from a woman between 25 and 40 years old in good health. The chain carries TRBV2 and TRBJ2-7; TRBD1 matches at 10 bases. This chain's CDR3 is CASSGTGVTYEQYF. The CDR3 region has the DNA TGTGCCAGCAGCGGGACAGGGGTAACCTACGAGCAGTACTTC.